This T cell receptor beta chain was sequenced for a study of CD8 T cells in ankylosing spondylitis. Study-level findings and limits: Earlier authors reported some of these motif variants in reactive arthritis synovial fluid and blood.

V was trimmed by 0 bases and J by 7 bases, leaving 9 bases between them. CDR1 is SEHNR, CDR2 FQNEAQ, per germline (reference sequence). The CDR3 has 13 residues. This clonotype was counted at least ten times. The target antigen is unknown. TCRdb reprocessed the 5' RACE reads via MiXCR and lists one record per CDR3 protein. This sample has 150,000 to 200,000 distinct CDR3 sequences, with 18% found just once. This rearrangement joins TRBV7-9 to TRBJ1-1, with a possible D match to TRBD1 (5 bases). Sequenced input: blood, either unsorted or a sorted T cell fraction (not recorded which). This sequence was found in a male donor between 5 and 29 years old with ankylosing spondylitis or in good health (not recorded which). The CDR3 sequence: CASSLAGAGEAFF. The CDR3 DNA follows: TGTGCCAGCAGCTTAGCTGGGGCCGGTGAAGCTTTCTTT.